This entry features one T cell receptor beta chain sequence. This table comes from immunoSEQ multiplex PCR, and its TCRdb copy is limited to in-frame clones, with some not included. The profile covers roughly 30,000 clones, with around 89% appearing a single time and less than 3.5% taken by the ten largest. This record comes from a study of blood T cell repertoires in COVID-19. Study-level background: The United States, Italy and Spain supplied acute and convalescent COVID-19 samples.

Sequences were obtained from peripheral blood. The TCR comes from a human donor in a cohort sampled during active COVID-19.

As DNA, the CDR3 is TGCAGCGTTGGGAAATCAACGACAGTCCAAGAGACCCAGTACTTC. This sequence encodes CSVGKSTTVQETQYF. The rearrangement uses TRBV29-1 and TRBJ2-5; possible D gene TRBD1, 5 bases. This CDR3 is built from 15 residues. V was clipped by 4 bases and J by 1 base, with 16 bases between them. Germline V gene data show CDR1 as SQVTM and CDR2 as ANQGSEA.